These 18 T cell receptor beta chains share one sample of origin, sequenced in a study of T cell clonality in common variable immunodeficiency. The repertoire was sequenced with immunoSEQ multiplex PCR; TCRdb's copy has only in-frame clones and lacks some. The sample gives about 25,000 clones, none seen only once, and the top ten clones hold more than 3.5%. Study-wide findings and caveats: Fewer deletions and N-nucleotide insertions were reportedly seen in common variable immunodeficiency TCR beta sequences.

The antigens of these receptors remain unknown. The sample taken for sequencing was peripheral blood mononuclear cells. These receptors all stem from a human donor with common variable immunodeficiency.

This clone was recorded at least ten times. The read ends 3 residues shy of where the CDR3 ends; the end is completed using the germline J gene. This chain joins TRBV20-1 and TRBJ2-5; either TRBD1 or TRBD2 may fit D (5 bases each). The CDR3 totals 17 residues. V lost 0 bases and J lost 5, with 22 bases in between. The germline gives CDR1 DFQATT, CDR2 SNEGSKA (reference sequence). The CDR3 DNA, read in part, is TGCAGTGCTAGAGAAGGGCTGAGGGGAGTAGTGGAGGAGACC. Its translation is CSAREGLRGVVEET. The whole CDR3 protein is CSAREGLRGVVEETQYF.

This clone was found a few times. A junction boundary mismatches the germline segment, possibly from a read error. The part of the CDR3 DNA that was read is TGTTCCAGCAGCTTTGGCCAAACCTATGGC. Its translation is CSSSFGQTYG. The entire CDR3 protein reads CSSSFGQTYGYTF. The chain uses TRBV7-9 and TRBJ1-2; D call uncertain. The missing CDR3 end, 3 residues past where the read stops, is filled in from the germline J gene. Looked up from germline, CDR1 is SEHNR and CDR2 is FQNEAQ (reference sequence). The CDR3 spans 13 residues.

This clone was detected a few times. The CDR3 goes on 3 residues after the read ends, and that part is filled in from the germline J gene. V usage is TRBV7-3 and J usage is TRBJ2-1; D may be TRBD1 (7 bases). Germline values: CDR1 SGHTA, CDR2 FQGTGA. V was trimmed by 0 bases and J by 6 bases, leaving 15 bases between them. The CDR3 contains 16 residues. The CDR3 sequence: CASSLTWQGGRNEQFF. CDR3 DNA, as far as it was read: TGTGCCAGCAGCTTAACATGGCAGGGGGGCCGCAATGAG.

This clone is categorized as medium-sized. The read halts 3 residues ahead of the CDR3 end, with the missing end drawn from the germline J gene. The chain joins TRBV18 to TRBJ2-4, with D perhaps matching TRBD1 (5 bases). Deletions cut 1 base from V and 4 bases from J, with 14 bases between. Germline V gene lookup returns CDR1 KGHSH and CDR2 LQKENI. The CDR3 spans 16 residues. CDR3 sequence: CASSPLSGHGKNIQYF. CDR3 DNA, as far as it was read: TGTGCCAGCTCACCACTTTCAGGACATGGAAAAAACATT.

This clone occurred a few times. The DNA ends 3 residues before the CDR3 does, and the rest of the CDR3 is filled in from the germline J gene. This rearrangement joins TRBV7-3 to TRBJ2-3; D perhaps matches TRBD1 (6 bases). CDR1 SGHTA and CDR2 FQGTGA come from the germline V gene. This CDR3 comprises 15 residues. The germline V and J ends were trimmed by 2 bases and 6 bases, with 15 bases remaining between them. The CDR3 sequence: CASSLLPGQIDTQYF. The sequenced part of the CDR3 DNA is TGTGCCAGCAGCTTACTCCCAGGACAGATCGATACG.

This clone turned up a few times. The read terminates 3 residues ahead of where the CDR3 ends, so the germline J gene completes it. The chain carries TRBV19 and TRBJ1-5; 7 positions match TRBD1. This CDR3 has 17 amino acids. Per the germline V gene, CDR1 is LNHDA and CDR2 is SQIVND (reference sequence). V was clipped by 1 base and J by 1 base; unmatched bases: 7. This chain's CDR3 is CASSIAGGGRSNQPQHF. The part of the CDR3 DNA that was read is TGTGCCAGTAGTATAGCCGGAGGGGGCCGGAGCAATCAGCCC.

This clone has just a few counts. With the read ending 3 residues before the CDR3 end, the germline J gene is used to fill in that end. The J gene is TRBJ2-1, the V gene TRBV20-1; a weak D match, TRBD2 (6 bases). The V gene's germline CDR1 is DFQATT and CDR2 SNEGSKA (reference sequence). Trimming removed 6 bases at V and 2 bases at J, with 20 bases between. This CDR3 region has 16 residues. CDR3 bases read: TGCAGTGCGTCCCGAGTCGGGGACTTGCCCTACAATGAG. The encoded protein is CSASRVGDLPYNE. The complete CDR3 sequence is CSASRVGDLPYNEQFF.

This clone came up a few times. Read sequence stops 3 residues before the CDR3 end, and the germline J gene provides the missing end. The V call is TRBV13, the J call TRBJ2-5, with D tentatively TRBD2 (6 bases). Trimming pared 6 bases from V and 4 bases from J, leaving 15 bases between. CDR1 is PRHDT, CDR2 FYEKMQ, per germline (reference sequence). This CDR3 comprises 14 residues. Partial CDR3 DNA: TGTGCCAGCAGAAAGGGACTGACAAGAGAGACC. It yields the protein CASRKGLTRET. The CDR3 as a whole reads CASRKGLTRETQYF.

This clone was detected ten times or more. Additional DNA sequences in this sample encode the identical CDR3. The CDR3 DNA, read in part, is TGTGCCAGCAGCCGGGGACTAGCGGTTAACAATGAG. Translating gives CASSRGLAVNNE. The CDR3, in full, reads CASSRGLAVNNEQFF. The chain joins TRBV7-2 to TRBJ2-1; TRBD2 matches at 11 bases. The CDR3 is cut off 3 residues early in the read; its end comes from the germline J gene. Germline V lookup: CDR1 SGHTA, CDR2 FQGNSA. Trimming took 5 bases from V and 5 from J; bases not matched to a gene: 5. The CDR3 is made up of 15 amino acids.

This clone occurred many times. The CDR3 extends 3 residues past the end of the read, so its final part is completed from the germline J gene. The rearrangement uses TRBV18 and TRBJ2-7; 16 bases match TRBD2. This CDR3 region has 16 residues. V shed 4 bases and J 2 bases; nucleotides not matched to a gene: 2. Per germline, CDR1 KGHSH and CDR2 LQKENI. Incomplete CDR3 DNA: TGTGCCAGCTCACTTGGGACTAGCGGGGGGGCCTACGAG. Encoded protein: CASSLGTSGGAYE. The whole CDR3 sequence is CASSLGTSGGAYEQYF.

As regards this clone: The CDR3 end lies 3 residues beyond the end of the read and is filled in from the germline J gene. V is TRBV2 and J is TRBJ2-2; no definite D call. Between the trimmed V and J ends, which lost 7 bases and 2 bases, there was a span of 14 bases. The CDR3 sequence is 15 residues long. CDR1 SNHLY and CDR2 FYNNEI come from the germline V gene. The CDR3 sequence: CASKESNVNTGELFF. CDR3 bases read: TGTGCCAGCAAAGAGAGCAACGTTAACACCGGGGAG.

The table lists this clone with a few counts. The sequence runs out 3 residues before the end of the CDR3; the remainder is reconstructed from the germline J gene. The J gene is TRBJ2-7, the V gene TRBV29-1, with TRBD2 identical over 8 bases. This CDR3 spans 15 amino acids. CDR1 and CDR2 (germline): SQVTM, ANQGSEA. The trim removed 0 bases at V and 1 base at J, leaving 5 bases unmatched. CDR3 protein: CSVEDITSGSYEQYF. The CDR3 DNA, read in part, is TGCAGCGTTGAAGATATAACTAGCGGTTCCTACGAG.

This clone was counted many times. The sequence runs out 3 residues before the end of the CDR3; the remainder is reconstructed from the germline J gene. This chain links TRBV5-1 with TRBJ2-3, with D possibly TRBD1 on 6 matching bases. Germline CDR1 SGHRS, CDR2 YFSETQ. Trimming shortened V by 6 bases and J by 4 bases, and 15 bases separated the two germline ends. The CDR3 consists of 14 residues. The CDR3 region is CASNQAAGADTQYF. Incomplete CDR3 DNA: TGCGCCAGCAATCAGGCGGCAGGGGCAGATACG.

In the case of this clone: The CDR3 end is not reached by the read, which stops 3 residues before it; the germline J gene fills it in. V gene TRBV7-7 combines with J gene TRBJ1-4; D remains unclear. The CDR3 consists of 16 residues. Trimming left V 5 bases short and J 0 bases short, with 13 bases between. The germline V gene has CDR1 SSHAT and CDR2 FNYEAQ (reference sequence). Incomplete CDR3 DNA: TGTGCCAGCAGCCCTGGGCCTCATGCAACTAATGAAAAA. Residues: CASSPGPHATNEK. The whole CDR3 protein reads CASSPGPHATNEKLFF.

Comments on this clone: The read ends 3 residues shy of where the CDR3 ends; the end is completed using the germline J gene. This chain joins TRBV19 and TRBJ2-2; the D gene is possibly TRBD1 (5 bases). Trimming took 6 bases from V and 1 from J, leaving 12 bases between them. CDR1 LNHDA and CDR2 SQIVND come from the germline V gene (reference sequence). The CDR3 extends over 15 amino acids. The CDR3 protein is CASRGVGLNTGELFF. Incomplete CDR3 DNA: TGTGCCAGTAGAGGGGTGGGTCTGAACACCGGGGAG.

Regarding this clone: The CDR3 is cut off 3 residues early in the read; its end comes from the germline J gene. This chain uses TRBV7-9 with TRBJ2-3; D not certain. The germline V and J ends were trimmed by 2 bases and 0 bases, with 9 bases remaining between them. The CDR3 extends over 15 amino acids. Germline-derived CDR1 and CDR2 are SEHNR and FQNEAQ (reference sequence). Here the CDR3 reads CASSLSTYSTDTQYF. CDR3 bases read: TGTGCCAGCAGCTTATCGACATATAGCACAGATACG.

Details on this clone: The CDR3 end is not reached by the read, which stops 3 residues before it; the germline J gene fills it in. This sequence joins TRBV6-4 and TRBJ2-5; the D gene is possibly TRBD1 (6 bases). The CDR3 loop spans 13 amino acids. Trimming pared 6 bases from V and 5 bases from J, leaving 13 bases between. The V gene's germline CDR1 is MRHNA and CDR2 SNTAGT. The sequenced CDR3 bases are TGTGCCAGCAGCCGGGACAACAGGGAGACC. It is translated as CASSRDNRET. The entire CDR3 sequence reads CASSRDNRETQYF.

This clone has a handful of counts. Read sequence stops 3 residues before the CDR3 end, and the germline J gene provides the missing end. This sequence joins TRBV7-2 and TRBJ1-1; the D is unclear. There are 12 residues in the CDR3. CDR1 and CDR2 from the germline V gene are SGHTA and FQGNSA. The sequenced part of the CDR3 DNA is TGTGCCAGCAGCTCAGATGTCCGTAGC. This codes for CASSSDVRS. The entire CDR3 sequence reads CASSSDVRSAFF.